This T cell receptor (beta chain) was recovered during a study of T cell changes during pregnancy in multiple sclerosis. This table comes from immunoSEQ multiplex PCR, and its TCRdb copy is limited to in-frame clones, with some not included. The table includes about 26,000 clones, about 91% detected once. CDR3 length equals 14 residues. The germline V gene has CDR1 SGHKS and CDR2 YYEKEE (reference sequence). With 2 bases removed from V and 2 bases from J, the gap between germline ends came to 7 bases. This receptor was taken from a female donor with multiple sclerosis, enrolled in a pregnancy study. J is TRBJ1-4 and V is TRBV5-5; D unclear. Sequencing was performed on CD8+ T cells from peripheral blood mononuclear cells, taken in the second trimester of pregnancy. The CDR3 nucleotides read TGTGCCAGCAGCTTCGTGTCGACTAATGAAAAACTGTTTTTT. Protein: CASSFVSTNEKLFF. Full variable domain (rest looked up from reference TRBV5-5 and TRBJ1-4): DAGVTQSPTHLIKTRGQQVTLRCSPISGHKSVSWYQQVLGQGPQFIFQYYEKEERGRGNFPDRFSARQFPNYSSELNVNALLLGDSALYLCASSFVSTNEKLFFGSGTQLSVL.